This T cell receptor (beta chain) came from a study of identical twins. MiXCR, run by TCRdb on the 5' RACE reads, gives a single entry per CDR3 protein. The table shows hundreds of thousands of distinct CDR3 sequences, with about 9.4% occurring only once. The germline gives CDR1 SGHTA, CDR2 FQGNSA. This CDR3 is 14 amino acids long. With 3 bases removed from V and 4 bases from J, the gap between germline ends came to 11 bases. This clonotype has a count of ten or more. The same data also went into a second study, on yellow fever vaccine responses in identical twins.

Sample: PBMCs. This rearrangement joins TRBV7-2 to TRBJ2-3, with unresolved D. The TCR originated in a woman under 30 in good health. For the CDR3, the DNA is TGTGCCAGCAGCTTCAAGGTTAAGGCAGATACGCAGTATTTT. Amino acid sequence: CASSFKVKADTQYF.